A selection of T cell receptor beta chains follows, all from one sample in a study of blood T cell repertoires in COVID-19. Clones were sequenced by immunoSEQ multiplex PCR, and TCRdb holds only the in-frame ones, with some missing. The sample has 170,000 or so clones; 78% are singletons. Sequenced material: PBMCs or T cells enriched from blood (not recorded which). These receptors originate from a woman in her forties or fifties who had recovered from COVID-19. Both conserved end residues are trimmed from each CDR3. D genes are given only for firm matches. The size of a clone is reported for some rows only, either as once, few or many, or as a class for expanded clones.

d_gene	v_gene	j_gene	abundance	CDR3aa
TRBD1	TRBV10-3	TRBJ1-2	NA	AISESKDRNYGYT
NA	TRBV18	TRBJ1-1	NA	ASSPLQGSSTEAF
TRBD1	TRBV5-4	TRBJ1-6	NA	ASSLGGTGFYNSPLH
NA	TRBV4-1	TRBJ1-1	few	ASSRGAGGTNTEAF
TRBD2	TRBV9	TRBJ2-3	NA	ASSGGIKAGEQTDTQY
TRBD1	TRBV27	TRBJ2-3	NA	ASSLRGQSTDTQY
NA	TRBV5-1	TRBJ2-5	NA	ASSSTGHQETQY
NA	TRBV4-1	TRBJ2-1	NA	ASSQDRNEQF
NA	TRBV5-4	TRBJ1-6	NA	ASSSDRNNSPLH
NA	TRBV5-1	TRBJ2-2	few	ASRQDSWNTGELF
NA	TRBV5-4	TRBJ1-1	NA	ASRGGIQNTEAF
NA	TRBV18	TRBJ1-4	NA	ASSFQEATNEKLF
NA	TRBV4-2	TRBJ1-4	NA	ASSPFHDSNEKLF
NA	TRBV18	TRBJ2-3	NA	ASSSYTDTQY
NA	TRBV7-2	TRBJ2-1	NA	ASSLGEGRFNEQF
NA	TRBV15	TRBJ1-5	few	ATSRTGDNQPQH
TRBD1	TRBV6-2/TRBV6-3	TRBJ2-1	once	ASSWTGYGNEQF
TRBD2	TRBV19	TRBJ2-3	once	ASSAGLAGETDTQY
TRBD1	TRBV6-1	TRBJ1-3	NA	ASSVPPGQGVDGNTIY
NA	TRBV9	TRBJ2-5	NA	ASSVSPAYQETQY
NA	TRBV2	TRBJ2-7	NA	ASSADSAGLY
TRBD1	TRBV5-5	TRBJ2-1	NA	ASSRGGQGAGEQF
NA	TRBV27	TRBJ2-7	few	ASSFQNSYEQY
TRBD2	TRBV10-3	TRBJ2-1	NA	AIRGTSGRVNEQF
TRBD1	TRBV10-3	TRBJ2-1	NA	AISESGQGYNEQF
NA	TRBV6-4	TRBJ2-6	NA	ASSDVSSGANVLT
NA	TRBV7-9	TRBJ2-1	NA	ASSLAATYNEQF
NA	TRBV19	TRBJ2-5	NA	ASSMGLQETQY
NA	TRBV12-3/TRBV12-4	TRBJ1-4	NA	ASTGQSNEKLF
NA	TRBV4-1	TRBJ2-2	NA	ASSPMDSNTGELF
TRBD2	TRBV7-3	TRBJ2-2	NA	ASSASGVKAGELF
TRBD2	TRBV5-1	TRBJ2-1	NA	ASSLLASGGNEQF
TRBD1	TRBV7-6	TRBJ1-1	few	ASSLTRTGQNTEAF
NA	TRBV5-1	TRBJ2-1	NA	ASTPSGSSYNEQF
TRBD1	TRBV5-1	TRBJ1-1	NA	ASTDQGAGTEAF
NA	TRBV7-2	TRBJ2-1	NA	ASSDGQLYNEQF
NA	TRBV7-7	TRBJ2-2	NA	ATPVSSGNTGELF
NA	TRBV6-5	TRBJ1-5	NA	ASSSQAGPQH
TRBD1	TRBV10-2	TRBJ2-3	NA	ASSEVGQGWGYTDTQY
TRBD2	TRBV28	TRBJ2-3	NA	ASGSASGWGATDTQY
TRBD1	TRBV18	TRBJ2-6	NA	ASSRTGLSGANVLT
TRBD1	TRBV10-3	TRBJ2-3	NA	AISEPGQGTDTQY
NA	TRBV10-1	TRBJ2-1	NA	ASSVLGRKLVAVSYNEQF
NA	TRBV28	TRBJ2-3	NA	ASLRGAGTDTQY
NA	TRBV21-1	TRBJ1-1	NA	ASSKGTGARGDEAF
TRBD2	TRBV14	TRBJ2-7	NA	ASSLLADTSYEQY